The present entry profiles one TCR beta chain with its context. This sample is drawn from a study of blood T cell repertoires in COVID-19. Overall study: Acute and convalescent COVID-19 samples came from the United States, Italy and Spain. In each case, the material was cDNA or gDNA derived from T cells, B-cell-depleted T cells, or PBMCs.

The CDR3 contains 15 residues. V was pared by 0 bases and J by 6 bases, with 9 bases between. CDR1 and CDR2 from the germline V gene are SGHVS and FQNEAQ. Seattle's enrolled individuals joined amid active infection and were then monitored longitudinally. Methods used by the authors: For nucleated cells, counts were estimated from reference gene primer amplification. Clones were read by immunoSEQ multiplex PCR, and TCRdb kept only the in-frame ones, dropping some. V and J calls and clone size are as listed in that table; D and trimming were resolved from the DNA. The sample records 250,000 to 300,000 clones, around 90% being singletons.

The sample taken for sequencing was peripheral blood. The receptor's source is a woman aged 60-75 years with COVID-19, enrolled during active disease. J is TRBJ1-6 and V is TRBV7-8; possible D gene TRBD1, 5 bases. The DNA for the CDR3 is TGTGCCAGCAGCTTAGCAGGGGAAGGTAATTCACCCCTCCACTTT. It translates to CASSLAGEGNSPLHF.